The source of this T cell receptor beta chain is a study of early T cells in non-severe SARS-CoV-2 infection. Whole-study findings and limits: VDJdb matching skewed toward anti-spike CD8 responses, missing private and CD4 specificities.

One entry per CDR3 protein, called by TCRdb with MiXCR from the 5' RACE reads. Seen here are some 33,000 distinct CDR3 sequences, less than 6% observed once, and the top ten hold roughly 13%. This clonotype has a count of ten or more. Antigen unknown. This TCR came from an adult who was a healthcare worker with PCR-confirmed SARS-CoV-2 infection or an uninfected control (not recorded which). Sequencing was performed on whole blood.

In DNA form, the CDR3 reads TGTGCCAGCAGTTTGGGACAGGGAAATCAGCCCCAGCATTTT. It yields the protein CASSLGQGNQPQHF. The chain employs TRBV12-3 or TRBV12-4 and TRBJ1-5, with 9 bases lining up with TRBD1. Trimming removed 3 bases from V and 4 bases from J; junction bases left unmatched: 1. CDR3 length: 14 amino acids.